The 28 T cell receptor beta chains below all came from one sample that was sequenced in a study of blood T cells in healthy people across ages. Sample-barcoded 5' priming and a J-beta primer mix drove a second PCR of about 6 to 11 cycles. A single record per CDR3 protein comes from TCRdb applying MiXCR to the 5' RACE reads. The profile shows hundreds of thousands of distinct CDR3 sequences, roughly a quarter of them singletons. Material: blood. The receptors were gathered from an older woman in good health.

This clonotype came up once. At one end, the junction sequence differs from germline, possibly due to a read error. V usage is TRBV3-1 and J usage is TRBJ2-6; D perhaps matches TRBD1 (5 bases). The CDR3 has 16 amino acids. CDR1 LGHDT and CDR2 YNNKEL come from the germline V gene (reference sequence). In nucleotides, the CDR3 is TGTGCCAGCAGCCAAGGTTTGCAGACTGGGGCCAACATCCTGACTTTC. Protein product: CASSQGLQTGANILTF.

The genes are TRBV20-1 and TRBJ2-4, with 7 bases identical to TRBD2. The CDR3 consists of 16 residues. CDR1 and CDR2 from the germline V gene are DFQATT and SNEGSKA (reference sequence). The trim removed 1 base at V and 5 bases at J, leaving 11 bases unmatched. The CDR3 sequence: CSARGAREARENIQYF. The CDR3 coding sequence is TGCAGTGCTAGAGGCGCCCGGGAGGCCCGTGAAAACATTCAGTACTTC.

The rearrangement joins TRBV5-1 to TRBJ2-5; the match to TRBD1 covers 10 bases. CDR1 is SGHRS and CDR2 is YFSETQ in the germline V gene. The junction had 6 bases not matched to a gene; V was cut back by 3 bases and J by 4 bases. This CDR3 is 15 amino acids long. CDR3 DNA sequence: TGCGCCAGCAGCTCCGGACAGGGGGTAGGAGAGACCCAGTACTTC. It is translated as CASSSGQGVGETQYF.

V and J are TRBV7-2 and TRBJ2-3; 7 bases fit TRBD2. Germline assignment: CDR1 SGHTA and CDR2 FQGNSA. The trim removed 5 bases at V and 5 bases at J, leaving 19 bases unmatched. The CDR3 is 18 amino acids. The CDR3 nucleotides read TGTGCCAGCAGCCCGACCACCCTAGTGGCGGGAGTTCAAGATACGCAGTATTTT. It yields the protein CASSPTTLVAGVQDTQYF.

The chain recombines TRBV11-3 with TRBJ2-3; D might be TRBD2 (6 bases). Germline CDR1 is SGHNT and CDR2 is YENEEA. V shed 5 bases and J shed 0 bases, with 12 bases lying between them. The CDR3 is made up of 15 amino acids. This CDR3 is CASSPTAGSTDTQYF. The CDR3 DNA is TGTGCCAGCAGCCCAACGGCGGGGAGCACAGATACGCAGTATTTT.

This clonotype has only a few counts. The chain recombines TRBV19 with TRBJ1-1, with a tentative D call TRBD1 (5 bases). In germline, CDR1 is LNHDA, CDR2 SQIVND (reference sequence). Trimming pared 3 bases from V and 2 bases from J, leaving 10 bases between. This CDR3 is built from 14 residues. CDR3: CASSIGRGNTEAFF. CDR3 DNA sequence: TGTGCCAGTAGTATTGGAAGGGGCAACACTGAAGCTTTCTTT. The whole variable domain, remainder taken from reference TRBV19 and TRBJ1-1, is DGGITQSPKYLFRKEGQNVTLSCEQNLNHDAMYWYRQDPGQGLRLIYYSQIVNDFQKGDIAEGYSVSREKKESFPLTVTSAQKNPTAFYLCASSIGRGNTEAFFGQGTRLTVV.

This clonotype was counted only a few times. The chain employs TRBV6-1 and TRBJ2-1; 14 bases agree with TRBD2. J gave up 6 bases and V 4 bases, and 2 bases lay outside the gene matches. From germline, CDR1 is MNHNS and CDR2 SASEGT. The CDR3 totals 15 residues. CDR3 nucleotide sequence: TGTGCCAGCAGTGGACTAGCGGGAGGGCTCAATGAGCAGTTCTTC. It encodes CASSGLAGGLNEQFF.

J is TRBJ2-1 and V is TRBV29-1; D gene unclear. Trimming cost V 7 bases and J 3 bases, with 13 bases left between them. Germline loops: CDR1 SQVTM, CDR2 ANQGSEA. There are 13 residues in the CDR3. The CDR3 DNA follows: TGCAGCGGAGGCCTGATCAGCTACAATGAGCAGTTCTTC. Its translation: CSGGLISYNEQFF.

This clonotype was seen more than once but under ten times. The chain combines TRBV11-2 with TRBJ1-1; D remains ambiguous. The V gene lost 10 bases and the J gene lost 1 base, with 10 bases spanning the gap. CDR3 size: 12 residues. Per the germline V gene, CDR1 is SGHAT and CDR2 is FQNNGV. CDR3 in DNA: TGTGCCACGCGACTGTCGAACACTGAAGCTTTCTTT. Its translation: CATRLSNTEAFF.

The chain links TRBV7-2 to TRBJ1-1, with TRBD1 matching over 8 bases. Germline V gene sequence: CDR1 SGHTA, CDR2 FQGNSA. Losses at the gene ends were 4 bases for V and 11 bases for J; bases not matched to a gene: 27. This CDR3 is 19 amino acids long. CDR3 coding DNA: TGTGCCAGCAGCTCCTCCGGGCCCGCGCAGGGGGCGTCCTGGATGATCGCTTTCTTT. As protein: CASSSSGPAQGASWMIAFF.

This clonotype was counted only a few times. This sequence joins TRBV29-1 and TRBJ2-3; D is possibly TRBD2 (5 bases). Germline V CDR1 and CDR2: SQVTM, ANQGSEA. This CDR3 spans 14 amino acids. Trimming shortened V by 1 base and J by 1 base, and 9 bases separated the two germline ends. The CDR3 nucleotides read TGCAGCGTTGAAGTTTTACTAGGCACAGATACGCAGTATTTT. Translating it yields CSVEVLLGTDTQYF.

The V and J genes are TRBV28 and TRBJ1-4; no definite D call. The V gene lost 1 base and the J gene lost 6 bases, with 9 bases spanning the gap. CDR1 MDHEN and CDR2 SYDVKM come from the germline V gene. The CDR3 has 14 amino acids. The CDR3 loop reads CASSLYQEDEKLFF. CDR3 in DNA: TGTGCCAGCAGTTTATACCAGGAAGATGAAAAACTGTTTTTT.

The J gene is TRBJ2-7, the V gene TRBV5-5; D may be TRBD1 (6 bases). The length of the CDR3 is 13 residues. In germline, CDR1 is SGHKS, CDR2 YYEKEE (reference sequence). The V end was cut by 3 bases, the J end by 1 base, with 8 bases between. CDR3 DNA sequence: TGTGCCAGCAGCTGGACAGCGTCCTACGAGCAGTACTTC. Amino acids: CASSWTASYEQYF. Variable domain in full (rest from reference TRBV5-5 and TRBJ2-7): DAGVTQSPTHLIKTRGQQVTLRCSPISGHKSVSWYQQVLGQGPQFIFQYYEKEERGRGNFPDRFSARQFPNYSSELNVNALLLGDSALYLCASSWTASYEQYFGPGTRLTVT.

This clonotype was seen more than once but under ten times. This chain joins TRBV27 and TRBJ2-7, with a weak D call TRBD1 (6 bases). Germline CDR1 reads MNHEY; CDR2 reads SMNVEV (reference sequence). The ends were cut back, 0 bases at V and 0 bases at J, with 15 bases in the middle. This CDR3 has 17 residues. The CDR3 reads CASSLSYRGQPSYEQYF. CDR3 DNA: TGTGCCAGCAGTTTATCGTATCGAGGACAGCCCTCCTACGAGCAGTACTTC.

A note on this clonotype: One junction end disagrees with the germline gene, perhaps due to a read error. The V and J genes are TRBV7-2 and TRBJ2-1, with 10 bases lining up with TRBD2. The DNA matches TRBJ2-5 better at its end, which makes the J call doubtful. Per germline, CDR1 SGHTA and CDR2 FQGNSA. The CDR3 loop spans 14 amino acids. The CDR3 loop reads CASGLAGGRETQYF. CDR3 sequence (DNA): TGTGCCAGCGGCTTAGCGGGGGGACGAGAGACCCAGTACTTC.

This chain uses TRBV28 with TRBJ2-5; D gene unclear. The J call is in doubt because the DNA end fits TRBJ2-7 better. Germline V gene data show CDR1 as MDHEN and CDR2 as SYDVKM. The CDR3 length is 14 residues. CDR3 sequence (DNA): TGTGCCAGCAGTTGGGCCGGACGACTTGACGAGCAGTACTTC. It codes for CASSWAGRLDEQYF.

In this sample, this clonotype turned up a few times. This chain links TRBV5-1 with TRBJ2-3; D unclear. Trimming shortened V by 0 bases and J by 7 bases, and 12 bases separated the two germline ends. The CDR3 loop spans 14 amino acids. Germline V gene data show CDR1 as SGHRS and CDR2 as YFSETQ. The CDR3 is CASSLDPRTNTQYF. In DNA, the CDR3 is TGCGCCAGCAGCTTGGACCCGCGAACCAATACGCAGTATTTT. Complete variable domain (other parts from reference TRBV5-1 and TRBJ2-3): KAGVTQTPRYLIKTRGQQVTLSCSPISGHRSVSWYQQTPGQGLQFLFEYFSETQRNKGNFPGRFSGRQFSNSRSEMNVSTLELGDSALYLCASSLDPRTNTQYFGPGTRLTVL.

This rearrangement joins TRBV29-1 to TRBJ2-1; D possibly corresponds to TRBD1 (6 bases). V lost 5 bases and J lost 6, with 17 bases in between. The CDR3 runs 14 residues. Germline CDR1 is SQVTM and CDR2 is ANQGSEA. CDR3 nucleotide sequence: TGCAGCGTTCGTGGCAACAGGGCCAGCAATGAGCAGTTCTTC. This codes for CSVRGNRASNEQFF.

A few counts support this clonotype. The chain employs TRBV4-2 and TRBJ2-5; D uncertain. The closer fit of TRBJ2-7 to the DNA end suggests the J call may be wrong. Germline assignment: CDR1 LGHNA and CDR2 YNFKEQ. This CDR3 is 13 amino acids long. The CDR3 coding sequence is TGTGCCAGCAGATCGGGTACGGGCTACGAGCAGTACTTC. Translating gives CASRSGTGYEQYF.

V and J are TRBV18 and TRBJ2-7; D is undetermined. Germline loops: CDR1 KGHSH, CDR2 LQKENI. Trimming removed 4 bases from V and 2 bases from J, with 21 bases in between. The CDR3 is 17 amino acids. The CDR3, as DNA: TGTGCCAGCTCACAGAGTCTGCCGGCGGATGAGCCCTACGAGCAGTACTTC. Its translation is CASSQSLPADEPYEQYF.

The chain links TRBV29-1 to TRBJ2-7; D possibly uses TRBD1 or TRBD2 (6 bases each). CDR3 length: 16 amino acids. Germline CDR1 reads SQVTM; CDR2 reads ANQGSEA. Trimming left V 1 base short and J 1 base short, with 17 bases between. CDR3 bases: TGCAGCGTTGAAGGTATTGGGAGGACAGATTCCTACGAGCAGTACTTC. It specifies CSVEGIGRTDSYEQYF.

This chain uses TRBV3-1 with TRBJ1-1; the D is unclear. CDR1 LGHDT and CDR2 YNNKEL come from the germline V gene (reference sequence). V was shortened by 5 bases and J by 0 bases, with 4 bases between the two germline ends. The CDR3 runs to 12 residues. CDR3 region: CASSWMNTEAFF. CDR3 coding DNA: TGTGCCAGCAGCTGGATGAACACTGAAGCTTTCTTT.

This clonotype was picked up a small number of times. CDR3 residues: CSVGTGGPLFTDTQYF. The CDR3 DNA sequence: TGCAGCGTTGGAACGGGAGGGCCTTTGTTTACAGATACGCAGTATTTT. The chain employs TRBV29-1 and TRBJ2-3; 8 bases align to TRBD2. Germline assignment: CDR1 SQVTM and CDR2 ANQGSEA. The CDR3 has 16 residues. Trimming took 4 bases from V and 3 from J; bases not matched to a gene: 12.

In its sample, this clonotype was seen a few times. This chain connects TRBV13 to TRBJ1-3; TRBD1 matches at 7 bases. There are 16 residues in the CDR3. The V gene end was trimmed by 6 bases and the J gene end by 4 bases; junction bases not matched to a gene: 12. Germline V gene sequence: CDR1 PRHDT, CDR2 FYEKMQ (reference sequence). CDR3 residues: CASRHTFGQVGNTIYF. The CDR3 DNA is TGTGCCAGCAGGCACACCTTCGGACAGGTCGGAAACACCATATATTTT.

V and J are TRBV7-2 and TRBJ2-5; 8 positions match TRBD2. The tail of the sequence fits TRBJ2-7 better, so the J call may be wrong. The CDR3 sequence is 14 residues long. Germline CDR1 reads SGHTA; CDR2 reads FQGNSA. Written as DNA, the CDR3 is TGTGCCAGCAGCTTCGGGGGGGAATTCTACGAGCAGTACTTC. This sequence encodes CASSFGGEFYEQYF.

This clonotype turned up a few times. J is TRBJ1-4 and V is TRBV15; no clear D. Germline assignment: CDR1 LNHNV and CDR2 YYDKDF (reference sequence). Trimming cost V 7 bases and J 7 bases, with 16 bases left between them. The CDR3 consists of 14 residues. CDR3 sequence: CATTKPYPGEKLFF. The CDR3 DNA reads as TGTGCCACCACCAAGCCCTACCCAGGTGAAAAACTGTTTTTT.

This chain links TRBV27 with TRBJ2-5; 13 bases are shared with TRBD2. The better agreement between TRBJ2-1 and the DNA end casts doubt on the J call. This CDR3 is 18 amino acids long. Germline assignment: CDR1 MNHEY and CDR2 SMNVEV (reference sequence). CDR3 in amino acids: CASSFLTSTSGRGNEQFF. The CDR3 DNA reads TGTGCCAGCAGTTTCCTCACCTCAACTAGCGGGAGGGGGAATGAGCAGTTCTTC.

The J gene is TRBJ2-3, the V gene TRBV5-1, with TRBD2 identical over 7 bases. Trimming removed 0 bases from V and 4 bases from J; junction bases left unmatched: 8. This CDR3 comprises 16 residues. The germline V gene encodes CDR1 SGHRS and CDR2 YFSETQ. CDR3 sequence reads: CASSLGRTRGADTQYF. The CDR3 DNA follows: TGCGCCAGCAGCTTGGGACGGACTAGAGGGGCAGATACGCAGTATTTT.